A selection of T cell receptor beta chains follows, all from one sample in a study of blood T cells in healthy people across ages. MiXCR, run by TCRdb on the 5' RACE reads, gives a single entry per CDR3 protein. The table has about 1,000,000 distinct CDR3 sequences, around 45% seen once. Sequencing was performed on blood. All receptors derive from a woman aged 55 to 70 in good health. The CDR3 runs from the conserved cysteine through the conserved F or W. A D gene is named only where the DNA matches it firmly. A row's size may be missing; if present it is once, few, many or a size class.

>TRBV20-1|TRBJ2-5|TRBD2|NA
TGCAGTGCTAGAAGGCCTAGCGGCCAAGAGACCCAGTACTTC
CSARRPSGQETQYF
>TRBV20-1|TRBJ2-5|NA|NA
TGCAGTGCCCTACTAGTTGAGACCCAGTACTTC
CSALLVETQYF
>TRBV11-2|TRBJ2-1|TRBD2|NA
TGTGCCAGCAGCTCCAAAAAGGGACTAGTGGGAATTCCCCCCACCTACAATGAGCAGTTCTTC
CASSSKKGLVGIPPTYNEQFF
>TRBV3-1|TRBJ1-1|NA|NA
TGTGCCAGCAGCCAATCCCCCCCGGGGAGCTCACAGACTGAAGCTTTCTTT
CASSQSPPGSSQTEAFF
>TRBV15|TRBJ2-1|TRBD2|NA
TGCGCCACCAGCCGGACTAGCGGGAGAAGTAATGGGCAGTTCTTC
CATSRTSGRSNGQFF
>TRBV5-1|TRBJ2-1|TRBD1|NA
TGCGCCAGCAGCCGGACAGGGGCAAGAGAAGATGAGCAGTTCTTC
CASSRTGAREDEQFF
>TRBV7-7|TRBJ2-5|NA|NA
TGTGCCAGCAGCTTAGCAGGGGGGGAGAGAGAGACCCAGTACTTC
CASSLAGGERETQYF
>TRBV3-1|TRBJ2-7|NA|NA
TGTGCCAGCAGCCAAGACTGGCGATCAACCTCGGAGCAGTACTTC
CASSQDWRSTSEQYF
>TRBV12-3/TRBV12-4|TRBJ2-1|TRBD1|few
TGTGCCAGCAGTTTAAGGACAGGGGGCAATGAGCAGTTCTTC
CASSLRTGGNEQFF
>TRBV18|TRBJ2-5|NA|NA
TGTGCCAGCTCACCAGGGGGGCGACGGCACAATGAGCAGTACTTC
CASSPGGRRHNEQYF
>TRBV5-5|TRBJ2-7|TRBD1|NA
TGTGCCAGCAGTTGGGACAGGTACTCCTACGAGCAGTACTTC
CASSWDRYSYEQYF
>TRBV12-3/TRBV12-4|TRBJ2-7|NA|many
TGTGCCAGCAGCCATTTTGGGTACGAGCAGTACTTC
CASSHFGYEQYF
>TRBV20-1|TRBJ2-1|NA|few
TGCAGTGCTATCCTAGGTAGCCCCAATGAGCAGTTCTTC
CSAILGSPNEQFF
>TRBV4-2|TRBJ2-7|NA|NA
TGTGCCAGCAGCAATCCCAAAGTTTGGGGAAGGAACGAGCAGTACTTC
CASSNPKVWGRNEQYF
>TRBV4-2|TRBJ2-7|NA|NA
TGTGCCAGCAGCCATGGGACAAGGGGTTACGAGCAGTACTTC
CASSHGTRGYEQYF
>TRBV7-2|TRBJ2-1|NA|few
TGTGCCAGCAGCATCAACACCGCCCTCAATGAGCAGTTCTTC
CASSINTALNEQFF
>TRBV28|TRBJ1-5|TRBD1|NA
TGTGCCAGCAGTCGGACAGGACATCATCAGCCCCAGCATTTT
CASSRTGHHQPQHF
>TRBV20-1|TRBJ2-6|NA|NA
TGCAGTGCTAGAGATGGTCTTCGGTCGACCGGGGCCAACGTCCTGACTTTC
CSARDGLRSTGANVLTF
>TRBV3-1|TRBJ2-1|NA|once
TGTGCCAGCAGCCAAGATCGGGCTAGCAGGAGGGTCTGGGATGAGCAGTTCTTC
CASSQDRASRRVWDEQFF
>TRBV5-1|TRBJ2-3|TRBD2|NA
TGCGCCAGCAGCTACGCTAGTCCTAGCGGGAGATGGGGAAGCACAGATACGCAGTATTTT
CASSYASPSGRWGSTDTQYF
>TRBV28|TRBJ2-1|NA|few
TGTGCCAGCAGTTTTAGAGGACAGAAGCAGTTCTTC
CASSFRGQKQFF
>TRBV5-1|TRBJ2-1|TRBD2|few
TGCGCCAGCAGCTTGGCCTCTAGCGGGGCCAGCTCCTACAATGAGCAGTTCTTC
CASSLASSGASSYNEQFF
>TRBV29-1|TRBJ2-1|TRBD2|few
TGCAGCGTACGACTAGCGGGAGGGCCGGTCGCTGAGCAGTTCTTC
CSVRLAGGPVAEQFF
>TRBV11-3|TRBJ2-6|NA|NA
TGTGCCAGCAGCTTGTCTAATTTGGCCTTCTCTGGGGCCAACGTCCTGACTTTC
CASSLSNLAFSGANVLTF
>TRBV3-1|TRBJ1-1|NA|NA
TGTGCCAGCAGCCAAGCAGGGGCAGGGATGAACACTGAAGCTTTCTTT
CASSQAGAGMNTEAFF
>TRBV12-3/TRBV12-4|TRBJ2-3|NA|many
TGTGCCAGCAGTTTGAATGGATACACGCAGTATTTT
CASSLNGYTQYF
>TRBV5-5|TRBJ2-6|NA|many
TGTGCCAGCAGCTGGACCGTGGGGGAAGGGGCCAACGTCCTGACTTTC
CASSWTVGEGANVLTF
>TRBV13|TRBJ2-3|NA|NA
TGTGCCAGCAGCCGCAGGGACATCAGCACAGATACGCAGTATTTT
CASSRRDISTDTQYF
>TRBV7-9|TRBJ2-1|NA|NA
TGTGCCAGCAGTATTTTCCCAGGCGGGGACTACAATGAGCAGTTCTTC
CASSIFPGGDYNEQFF
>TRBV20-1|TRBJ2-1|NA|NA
TGCAGTGCTAGAGACGGGATCTACAATGAGCAGTTCTTC
CSARDGIYNEQFF
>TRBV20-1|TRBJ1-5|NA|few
TGCAGTGCTAGAGAGCAGGGGAATCAGCCCCAGCATTTT
CSAREQGNQPQHF
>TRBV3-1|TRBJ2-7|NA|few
TGTGCCAGCAGCCCTAACCAGGGGTACGAGCAGTACTTC
CASSPNQGYEQYF
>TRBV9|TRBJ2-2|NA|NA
TGTGCCAGCACCCCTGATCCGAGGAACACCGGGGAGCTGTTTTTT
CASTPDPRNTGELFF
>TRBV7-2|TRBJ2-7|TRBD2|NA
TGTGCCAGCAGCTTAGCGGTCAGCGGACTAGCGGGGGTGCCCTCCTACGAGCAGTACTTC
CASSLAVSGLAGVPSYEQYF
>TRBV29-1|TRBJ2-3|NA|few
TGCAGCGTTGTGGGGGGAAAGACAGATACGCAGTATTTT
CSVVGGKTDTQYF
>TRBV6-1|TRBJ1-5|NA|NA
TGTGCCAGCAGTGACCATCCGAGCAATCAGCCCCAGCATTTT
CASSDHPSNQPQHF
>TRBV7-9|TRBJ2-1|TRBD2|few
TGTGCCAGCAGCTCTAGCGGGAAGGGCAGCTCCTACAATGAGCAGTTCTTC
CASSSSGKGSSYNEQFF
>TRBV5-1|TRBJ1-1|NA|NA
TGCGCCAGCAGCATGGTTTTTCGAATGAACACTGAAGCTTTCTTT
CASSMVFRMNTEAFF
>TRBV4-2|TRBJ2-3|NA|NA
TGTGCCAGCAGCCAAGGGGGCCTCGACACAGATACGCAGTATTTT
CASSQGGLDTDTQYF